This passage covers 30 T cell receptor beta chains from one sample sequenced in a study of monozygotic twins with cystic fibrosis. Profiling relied on immunoSEQ multiplex PCR, and the TCRdb table lists in-frame clones only, not all of them. The sample consists of tens of thousands of clones, approximately 70% of them appearing once. Source material: blood. These receptors were taken from a girl between 10 and 17 years old with cystic fibrosis.

The V call is TRBV4-2, the J call TRBJ1-3, with 8 nucleotides matching TRBD1. Germline values: CDR1 LGHNA, CDR2 YNFKEQ. The CDR3 runs to 15 residues. Trimming took 4 bases from V and 3 from J; bases not matched to a gene: 5. CDR3 in DNA: TGTGCCAGCAGCCGGGAACAGGGGGGTGGAAACACCATATATTTT. Protein: CASSREQGGGNTIYF.

The chain carries TRBV14 and TRBJ1-3; weak D call: TRBD1 (6 bases). Germline V lookup: CDR1 SGHDN, CDR2 FVKESK. There are 14 residues in the CDR3. Between the trimmed V and J ends, which lost 4 bases and 0 bases, there was a span of 7 bases. The DNA for the CDR3 is TGTGCCAGCAGCCGGACAGTCTCTGGAAACACCATATATTTT. Translation gives CASSRTVSGNTIYF.

This chain connects TRBV9 to TRBJ2-1, with D uncertain. Per germline, CDR1 SGDLS and CDR2 YYNGEE. Trimming left V 0 bases short and J 0 bases short, with 7 bases between. CDR3 length: 15 residues. The DNA for the CDR3 is TGTGCCAGCAGCGTAGGGCAGAGCTCCTACAATGAGCAGTTCTTC. It yields the protein CASSVGQSSYNEQFF.

The chain combines TRBV7-2 with TRBJ2-1; 8 nucleotides line up with TRBD2. The germline gives CDR1 SGHTA, CDR2 FQGNSA. This CDR3 comprises 14 residues. The V segment lost 4 bases and the J segment 3 bases; nucleotides outside the gene matches: 2. The CDR3 is CASSSGGHYNEQFF. In nucleotides, the CDR3 is TGTGCCAGCAGCTCGGGAGGGCACTACAATGAGCAGTTCTTC.

The gene calls are TRBV6-1 and TRBJ2-7; 10 positions match TRBD1. Germline V CDR1 and CDR2: MNHNS, SASEGT. The CDR3 loop spans 15 amino acids. Losses at the gene ends were 1 base for V and 3 bases for J; bases not matched to a gene: 3. The CDR3 nucleotides are TGTGCCAGCAGTGAAGGGACAGGGGGATACTACGAGCAGTACGTC. Encoded protein: CASSEGTGGYYEQYV.

This chain connects TRBV7-2 to TRBJ1-2, with D perhaps TRBD1 (6 bases). The germline V gene has CDR1 SGHTA and CDR2 FQGNSA. The V end lost 1 base, the J end lost 5 bases, and 8 bases lay between the germline ends. The CDR3 is made up of 13 amino acids. This CDR3 reads CASSLDRDYGYTF. The CDR3, as DNA: TGTGCCAGCAGCTTAGACAGGGATTATGGCTACACCTTC.

The chain is built from TRBV30 and TRBJ2-3, with 16 nucleotides matching TRBD2. The length of the CDR3 is 19 residues. From germline, CDR1 is GTSNPN and CDR2 SVGIG (reference sequence). V was pared by 5 bases and J by 0 bases, with 11 bases of the junction left unmatched. The CDR3 nucleotides read TGTGCCTGGCTGACGGGGAGGGGACTAGCGGGAGGGAGCACAGATACGCAGTATTTT. Translated, it gives CAWLTGRGLAGGSTDTQYF.

This chain uses TRBV7-9 with TRBJ2-7, with 8 bases aligning to TRBD2. The length of the CDR3 is 14 residues. CDR1 and CDR2 (germline): SEHNR, FQNEAQ (reference sequence). V trimming: 7 bases; J trimming: 5 bases; junction bases outside the gene matches: 10. The DNA for the CDR3 is TGTGCCAGCACCCCAGCGGGAGTGGAAAACGAGCAGTACTTC. As protein: CASTPAGVENEQYF.

V usage is TRBV30 and J usage is TRBJ2-1; tentatively, D is TRBD1 (5 bases). V lost 2 bases and J 10 bases, leaving 15 bases between the germline ends. The CDR3 has 13 amino acids. Per germline, CDR1 GTSNPN and CDR2 SVGIG (reference sequence). The CDR3 nucleotides read TGTGCCTGGAGTCTAACACAGGCAGGCGAGCAGTTCTTC. As protein: CAWSLTQAGEQFF.

The chain links TRBV5-6 to TRBJ2-7; no definite D call. Trimming took 0 bases from V and 0 from J, leaving 4 bases between them. The CDR3 spans 13 residues. Germline CDR1 is SGHDT and CDR2 is YYEEEE. CDR3 sequence (DNA): TGTGCCAGCAGCTTGGGCTCCTCCTACGAGCAGTACGTC. Translated: CASSLGSSYEQYV.

V and J are TRBV4-3 and TRBJ1-3; D is undetermined. The CDR3 is 15 residues long. In germline, CDR1 is LGHNA, CDR2 YSLEER. Trimming shortened V by 0 bases and J by 4 bases, and 10 bases separated the two germline ends. CDR3 loop: CASSQEYINGNTIYF. CDR3 sequence (DNA): TGCGCCAGCAGCCAAGAGTACATTAACGGAAACACCATATATTTT.

The chain joins TRBV5-4 to TRBJ1-4; D gene ambiguous. This CDR3 region has 11 residues. Germline V gives CDR1 SGHNT, CDR2 YYREEE (reference sequence). V lost 2 bases and J lost 7, with 3 bases in between. The CDR3, as DNA: TGTGCCAGCAGCTTCGGTGAAAAACTGTTTTTT. Amino acids: CASSFGEKLFF. The variable domain in full, with the rest retrieved from reference TRBV5-4 and TRBJ1-4, is ETGVTQSPTHLIKTRGQQVTLRCSSQSGHNTVSWYQQALGQGPQFIFQYYREEENGRGNFPPRFSGLQFPNYSSELNVNALELDDSALYLCASSFGEKLFFGSGTQLSVL.

The J gene is TRBJ1-3, the V gene TRBV30; maybe TRBD1 (5 bases). The CDR3 is 14 residues long. Per the germline V gene, CDR1 is GTSNPN and CDR2 is SVGIG (reference sequence). V lost 5 bases and J lost 0, with 11 bases in between. CDR3 sequence: CAWFDSFSGNTIYF. The CDR3 DNA sequence: TGTGCCTGGTTTGACAGTTTCTCTGGAAACACCATATATTTT.

The genes are TRBV6-6 and TRBJ1-4; D is undetermined. With 2 bases removed from V and 8 bases from J, the gap between germline ends came to 12 bases. The germline V gene has CDR1 MNHNY and CDR2 SVGAGI (reference sequence). CDR3 length equals 14 residues. The CDR3 nucleotides read TGTGCCAGCAGTTACGGGGAGATTGGGGAAAAACTGTTTTTT. It specifies CASSYGEIGEKLFF.

This clone was detected a few times. CDR3 bases: TGTGCCAGCAGCCCGCCCGCGGCGGCCCAAAGTAATGGCTACACCTTC. It codes for CASSPPAAAQSNGYTF. The gene calls are TRBV7-9 and TRBJ1-2; D not certain. Looked up from germline, CDR1 is SEHNR and CDR2 is FQNEAQ (reference sequence). V gave up 5 bases and J gave up 6 bases, with 22 bases separating them. CDR3 size: 16 residues.

The CDR3 spells CASSLDRTSAQYF. The CDR3 DNA reads as TGTGCCAGCAGCTTAGATAGGACAAGCGCGCAGTACTTC. The V gene is TRBV11-2, the J gene TRBJ2-7; maybe TRBD1 (5 bases). The CDR3 totals 13 residues. The V and J ends lost 0 bases and 9 bases respectively, with 12 bases between them. The germline gives CDR1 SGHAT, CDR2 FQNNGV.

The chain carries TRBV19 and TRBJ2-1; the D is unclear. The germline gives CDR1 LNHDA, CDR2 SQIVND (reference sequence). The V end lost 5 bases, the J end lost 6 bases, and 23 bases lay between the germline ends. CDR3 length equals 17 residues. In nucleotides, the CDR3 is TGTGCCAGTAGTCCCTCCTACCCCTTTACACGCGCCAATGAGCAGTTCTTC. Its translation is CASSPSYPFTRANEQFF.

The V call is TRBV5-4, the J call TRBJ2-3; 10 nucleotides match TRBD2. Germline CDR1 reads SGHNT; CDR2 reads YYREEE (reference sequence). This CDR3 region has 16 residues. V lost 4 bases to trimming and J lost 4 bases; unmatched junction nucleotides: 9. CDR3: CASSPPASGRSDTQYF. CDR3 bases: TGTGCCAGCAGCCCCCCGGCTAGCGGGAGATCAGATACGCAGTATTTT.

The DNA of the CDR3 is TGTGCCAGCAGTACCCACGGGGGGGCGGACACTGAAGCTTTCTTT. Protein sequence: CASSTHGGADTEAFF. The chain recombines TRBV25-1 with TRBJ1-1; maybe TRBD1 (6 bases). The germline V and J ends were trimmed by 5 bases and 3 bases, with 16 bases remaining between them. Germline V gene lookup returns CDR1 MGHDK and CDR2 SYGVNS. This CDR3 spans 15 amino acids.

This chain links TRBV6-6 with TRBJ2-3; no clear D gene. Germline CDR1 reads MNHNY; CDR2 reads SVGAGI (reference sequence). Trimming removed 6 bases from V and 0 bases from J, with 13 bases in between. The CDR3 length is 15 residues. The CDR3, as DNA: TGTGCCAGCAGCCAAGGGCCTTCTAGCACAGATACGCAGTATTTT. It encodes CASSQGPSSTDTQYF.

The rearrangement uses TRBV29-1 and TRBJ1-4; no reliable D call. V lost 4 bases, J lost 5 bases, and 23 bases lay in between. Germline V gene data show CDR1 as SQVTM and CDR2 as ANQGSEA. The CDR3 totals 17 residues. CDR3 amino acids: CSVGSSLTIVPNEKLFF. CDR3 sequence (DNA): TGCAGCGTTGGTTCAAGTTTGACGATCGTTCCGAATGAAAAACTGTTTTTT.

The chain joins TRBV4-3 to TRBJ1-2; D is ambiguous. The CDR3 sequence is 14 residues long. CDR1 and CDR2 from the germline V gene are LGHNA and YSLEER. The V gene lost 0 bases and the J gene lost 2 bases, with 7 bases spanning the gap. The CDR3, as DNA: TGCGCCAGCAGCCAAGATCGGGGAAACTATGGCTACACCTTC. This codes for CASSQDRGNYGYTF.

The CDR3 DNA follows: TGCAGCGTTGCGACGTTGACAGGAACGGAGCAGTTCTTC. This translates into CSVATLTGTEQFF. The V call is TRBV29-1, the J call TRBJ2-1; D is possibly TRBD1 (6 bases). Trimming removed 4 bases from V and 10 bases from J, with 17 bases in between. This CDR3 is 13 amino acids long. Germline-derived CDR1 and CDR2 are SQVTM and ANQGSEA.

The genes are TRBV10-3 and TRBJ2-1; 8 nucleotides match TRBD2. Germline V gene lookup returns CDR1 ENHRY and CDR2 SYGVKD. The CDR3 is 11 residues long. The V segment lost 8 bases and the J segment 9 bases; nucleotides outside the gene matches: 3. CDR3 in DNA: TGTGCCATCCTTAGCGGGGCTGAGCAGTTCTTC. Translated: CAILSGAEQFF.

The V gene is TRBV5-1, the J gene TRBJ2-3; the D gene could be TRBD1 or TRBD2 (5 bases each). CDR1 is SGHRS and CDR2 is YFSETQ in the germline V gene. This CDR3 is 15 amino acids long. Between the trimmed V and J ends, which lost 2 bases and 0 bases, there was a span of 10 bases. The CDR3 DNA reads TGCGCCAGCAGCTTTGGGGGTTCTAGCACAGATACGCAGTATTTT. Protein sequence: CASSFGGSSTDTQYF.

The chain combines TRBV5-1 with TRBJ1-1, with 11 nucleotides matching TRBD1. This CDR3 contains 14 residues. CDR1 SGHRS and CDR2 YFSETQ come from the germline V gene. J gave up 5 bases and V 3 bases, and 3 bases lay outside the gene matches. Written as DNA, the CDR3 is TGCGCCAGCAGCTACGGGACAGGGGGTACTGAAGCTTTCTTT. This codes for CASSYGTGGTEAFF.

This chain links TRBV7-2 with TRBJ2-7, with 14 bases aligning to TRBD2. Trimming removed 3 bases from V and 7 bases from J; junction bases left unmatched: 5. The CDR3 sequence is 15 residues long. Germline CDR1 reads SGHTA; CDR2 reads FQGNSA. As DNA, the CDR3 is TGTGCCAGCAGCTTGGGACTAGCGGGAGTAGGGGAGCAGTACTTC. It is translated as CASSLGLAGVGEQYF.

This clone has only one observation. The rearrangement joins TRBV5-1 to TRBJ2-7; 9 nucleotides line up with TRBD2. Germline assignment: CDR1 SGHRS and CDR2 YFSETQ. J was trimmed by 7 bases and V by 2 bases; bases with no gene match: 10. The length of the CDR3 is 15 residues. The CDR3 sequence is CASSFGTSTSGEQYF. The CDR3 region has the DNA TGCGCCAGCAGCTTTGGGACTAGCACTAGTGGGGAGCAGTACTTC.

V and J are TRBV27 and TRBJ2-3; D may be TRBD1 or TRBD2 (5 bases each). V shed 6 bases and J shed 4 bases, with 11 bases lying between them. Germline V lookup: CDR1 MNHEY, CDR2 SMNVEV (reference sequence). The CDR3 contains 13 residues. The CDR3 loop reads CASRFLGPDTQYF. The CDR3 DNA sequence: TGTGCCAGCAGATTCCTGGGACCAGATACGCAGTATTTT.

This clone has a handful of counts. The chain combines TRBV27 with TRBJ1-4; TRBD1 might be the D (5 bases). The V and J ends lost 2 bases and 8 bases respectively, with 15 bases between them. Germline-derived CDR1 and CDR2 are MNHEY and SMNVEV (reference sequence). The CDR3 is 15 residues long. CDR3 region: CASSLGPGRAEKLFF. The CDR3 DNA reads TGTGCCAGCAGTTTAGGGCCGGGCAGGGCCGAAAAACTGTTTTTT.